In this sample, the clone carrying this TCR beta chain turned up many times. Unique molecular identifiers were incorporated when the TCRbeta library was constructed. TCRdb independently ran MiXCR on the PCR reads; one entry per CDR3 protein. The table shows 230,000 or so distinct CDR3 sequences, with approximately 9.7% occurring only once. The data derive from a study of T-cell reconstitution after alpha-beta-depleted transplantation in children. Germline CDR1 and CDR2: GTSNPN and SVGIG (reference sequence). CDR3 size: 12 residues. Germline trimming cut 3 bases from V and 4 bases from J; bases unmatched to any gene: 3.

The source of this sequence is a human donor who donated a stem cell graft to a child with SCID. This material consisted of PBMCs from the stem cell graft donor, taken from the stem cell graft. V is TRBV30 and J is TRBJ2-7; TRBD1 aligns across 7 bases. DNA for the CDR3: TGTGCCTGGAGCTCGACAGGGTACGAGCAGTACTTC. This gives the protein CAWSSTGYEQYF. The full variable domain, in which reference TRBV30 and TRBJ2-7 provide the parts outside the CDR3, is SQTIHQWPATLVQPVGSPLSLECTVEGTSNPNLYWYRQAAGRGLQLLFYSVGIGQISSEVPQNLSASRPQDRQFILSSKKLLLSDSGFYLCAWSSTGYEQYFGPGTRLTVT.